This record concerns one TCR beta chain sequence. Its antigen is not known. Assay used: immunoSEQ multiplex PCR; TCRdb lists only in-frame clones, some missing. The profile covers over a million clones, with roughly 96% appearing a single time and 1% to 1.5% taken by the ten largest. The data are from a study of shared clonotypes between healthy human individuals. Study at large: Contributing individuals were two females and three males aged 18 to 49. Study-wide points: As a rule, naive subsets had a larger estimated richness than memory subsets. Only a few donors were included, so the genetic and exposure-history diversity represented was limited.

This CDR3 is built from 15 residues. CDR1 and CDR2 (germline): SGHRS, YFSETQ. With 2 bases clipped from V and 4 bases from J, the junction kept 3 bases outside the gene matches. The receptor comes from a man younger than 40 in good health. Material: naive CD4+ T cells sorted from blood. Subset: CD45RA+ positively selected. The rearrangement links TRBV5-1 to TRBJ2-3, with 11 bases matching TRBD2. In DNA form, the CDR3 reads TGCGCCAGCAGCTTCACTAGCGGGAGTGCAGATACGCAGTATTTT. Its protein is CASSFTSGSADTQYF.